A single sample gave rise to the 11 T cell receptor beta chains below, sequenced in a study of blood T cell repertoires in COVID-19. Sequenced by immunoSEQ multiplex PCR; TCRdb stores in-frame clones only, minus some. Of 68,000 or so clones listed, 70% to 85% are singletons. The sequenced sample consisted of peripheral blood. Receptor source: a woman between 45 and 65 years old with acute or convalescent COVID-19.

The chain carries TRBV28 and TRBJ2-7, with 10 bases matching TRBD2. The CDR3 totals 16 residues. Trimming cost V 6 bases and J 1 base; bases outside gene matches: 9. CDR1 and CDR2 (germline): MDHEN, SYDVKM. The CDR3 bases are TGTGCCAGCAGGGACGATAGTAGCGGGAGGTCCTACGAGCAGTACTTC. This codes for CASRDDSSGRSYEQYF.

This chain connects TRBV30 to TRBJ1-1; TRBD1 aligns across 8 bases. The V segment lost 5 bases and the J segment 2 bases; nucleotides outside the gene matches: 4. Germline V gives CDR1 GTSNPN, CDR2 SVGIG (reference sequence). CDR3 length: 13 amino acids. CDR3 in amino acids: CAWRDRGNTEAFF. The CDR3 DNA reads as TGTGCCTGGCGCGACAGGGGAAACACTGAAGCTTTCTTT.

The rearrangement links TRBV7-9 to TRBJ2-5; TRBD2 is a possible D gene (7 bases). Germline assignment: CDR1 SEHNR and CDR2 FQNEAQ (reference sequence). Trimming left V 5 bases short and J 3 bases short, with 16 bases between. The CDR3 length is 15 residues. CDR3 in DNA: TGTGCCAGCAGCCCCCAGGGGAGGGGAAAAGAGACCCAGTACTTC. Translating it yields CASSPQGRGKETQYF. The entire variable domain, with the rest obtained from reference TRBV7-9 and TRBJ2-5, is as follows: DTGVSQNPRHKITKRGQNVTFRCDPISEHNRLYWYRQTLGQGPEFLTYFQNEAQLEKSRLLSDRFSAERPKGSFSTLEIQRTEQGDSAMYLCASSPQGRGKETQYFGPGTRLLVL.

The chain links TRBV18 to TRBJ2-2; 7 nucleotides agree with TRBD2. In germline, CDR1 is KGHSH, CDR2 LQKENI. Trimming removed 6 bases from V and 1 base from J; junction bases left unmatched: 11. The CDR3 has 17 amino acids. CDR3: CASSLLRGNLNTGELFF. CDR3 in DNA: TGTGCCAGCTCCCTTCTGCGGGGGAACTTGAACACCGGGGAGCTGTTTTTT. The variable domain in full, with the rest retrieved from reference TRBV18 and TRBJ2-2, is NAGVMQNPRHLVRRRGQEARLRCSPMKGHSHVYWYRQLPEEGLKFMVYLQKENIIDESGMPKERFSAEFPKEGPSILRIQQVVRGDSAAYFCASSLLRGNLNTGELFFGEGSRLTVL.

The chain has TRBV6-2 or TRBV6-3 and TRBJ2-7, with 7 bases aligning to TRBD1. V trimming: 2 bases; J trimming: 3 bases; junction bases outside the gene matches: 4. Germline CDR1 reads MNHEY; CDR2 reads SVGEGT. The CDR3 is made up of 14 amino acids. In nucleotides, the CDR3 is TGTGCCAGCAGTTACCAAGCAGGGGGCTACGAGCAGTACTTC. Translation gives CASSYQAGGYEQYF.

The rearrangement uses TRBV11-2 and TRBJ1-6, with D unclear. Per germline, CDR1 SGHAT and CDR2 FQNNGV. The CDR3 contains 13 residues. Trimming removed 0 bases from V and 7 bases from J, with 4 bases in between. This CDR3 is CASSLDRNSPLHF. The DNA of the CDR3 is TGTGCCAGCAGCTTAGACAGAAATTCACCCCTCCACTTT.

CDR3 nucleotides: TGTGCCAGCAGTTACTTTAGGAGGGAGACCCAGTACTTC. It translates to CASSYFRRETQYF. The chain carries TRBV6-2 or TRBV6-3 and TRBJ2-5; D might be TRBD2 (5 bases). This CDR3 is 13 amino acids long. The germline V and J ends were trimmed by 1 base and 5 bases, with 8 bases remaining between them. Germline V gene data show CDR1 as MNHEY and CDR2 as SVGEGT.

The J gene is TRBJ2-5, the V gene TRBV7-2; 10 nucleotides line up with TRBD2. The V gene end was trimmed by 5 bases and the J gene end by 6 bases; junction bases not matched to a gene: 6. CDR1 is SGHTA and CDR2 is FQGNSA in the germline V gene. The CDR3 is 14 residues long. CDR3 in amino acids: CASSPAGGLKTQYF. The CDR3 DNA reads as TGTGCCAGCAGCCCAGCGGGGGGGCTAAAGACCCAGTACTTC.

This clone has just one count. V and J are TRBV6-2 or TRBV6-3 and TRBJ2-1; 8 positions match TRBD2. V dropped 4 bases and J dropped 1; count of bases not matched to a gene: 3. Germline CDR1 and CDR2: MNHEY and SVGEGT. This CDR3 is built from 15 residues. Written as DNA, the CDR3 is TGTGCCAGCAGTTTGGAGCGGGAGTCCTACAATGAGCAGTTCTTC. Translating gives CASSLERESYNEQFF.

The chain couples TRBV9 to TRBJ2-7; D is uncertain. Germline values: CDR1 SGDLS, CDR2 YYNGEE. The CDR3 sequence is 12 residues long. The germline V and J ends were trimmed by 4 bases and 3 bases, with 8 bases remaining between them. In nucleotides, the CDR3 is TGTGCCAGCAGCCCTAACGGCTACGAGCAGTACTTC. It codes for CASSPNGYEQYF.

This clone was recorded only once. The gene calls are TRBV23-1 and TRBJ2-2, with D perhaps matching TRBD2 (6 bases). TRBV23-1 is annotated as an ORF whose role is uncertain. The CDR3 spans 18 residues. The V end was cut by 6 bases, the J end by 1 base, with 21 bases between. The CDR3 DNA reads TGCGCCAGCAGAACAAGAGGCAGACTAGGAATGAACACCGGGGAGCTGTTTTTT. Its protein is CASRTRGRLGMNTGELFF.